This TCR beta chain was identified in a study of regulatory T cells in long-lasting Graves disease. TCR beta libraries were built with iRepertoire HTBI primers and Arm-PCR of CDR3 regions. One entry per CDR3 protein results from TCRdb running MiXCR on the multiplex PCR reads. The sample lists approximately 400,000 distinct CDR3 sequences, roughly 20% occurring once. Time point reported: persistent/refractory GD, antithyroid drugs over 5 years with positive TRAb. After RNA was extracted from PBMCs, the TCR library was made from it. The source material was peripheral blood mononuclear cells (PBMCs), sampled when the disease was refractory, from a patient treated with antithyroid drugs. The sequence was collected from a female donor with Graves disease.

DNA for the CDR3: TGTGCCGTCCAAGGGTCCTTAACTTACGAGCAGTACTTC. It encodes CAVQGSLTYEQYF. The chain has TRBV6-1 and TRBJ2-7; no firm D call. This CDR3 region has 13 residues. The germline V gene encodes CDR1 MNHNS and CDR2 SASEGT. Trimming removed 11 bases from V and 4 bases from J, with 18 bases in between.